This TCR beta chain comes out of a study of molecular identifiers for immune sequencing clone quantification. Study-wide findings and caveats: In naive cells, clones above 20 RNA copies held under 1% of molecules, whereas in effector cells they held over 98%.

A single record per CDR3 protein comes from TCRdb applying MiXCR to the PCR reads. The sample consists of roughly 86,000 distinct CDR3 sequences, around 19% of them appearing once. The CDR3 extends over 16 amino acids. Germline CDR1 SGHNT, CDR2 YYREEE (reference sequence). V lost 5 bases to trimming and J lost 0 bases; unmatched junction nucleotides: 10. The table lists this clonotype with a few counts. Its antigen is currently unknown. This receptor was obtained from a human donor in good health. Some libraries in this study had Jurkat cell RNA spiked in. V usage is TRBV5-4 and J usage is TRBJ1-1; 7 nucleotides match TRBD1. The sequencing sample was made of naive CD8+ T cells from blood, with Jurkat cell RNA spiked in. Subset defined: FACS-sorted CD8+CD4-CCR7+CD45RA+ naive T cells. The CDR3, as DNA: TGTGCCAGCAGGGCCCGGGACAGCGGCATGAACACTGAAGCTTTCTTT. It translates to CASRARDSGMNTEAFF.